This T cell receptor (beta chain) appears in the sequencing data of a study of CD8 T cells in Susac syndrome. RNA was extracted with the RNeasy kit, and a quantity of about 0.45 to 1 ug was reverse transcribed using random hexamers. TCRdb re-derived calls from the immunoSEQ multiplex PCR reads in MiXCR, one entry per CDR3 protein. The sample holds about 250,000 distinct CDR3 sequences, over 85% seen once. Germline V gene lookup returns CDR1 SGHNT and CDR2 YYREEE (reference sequence). The CDR3 has 12 amino acids. Trimming stripped 1 base from V and 8 bases from J, with 9 bases between. Notes on this clonotype: Its target is not known.

Notes on the study in general: Acknowledgment was made by the study that its TCR sequencing and HLA analysis involved a relatively small number of individuals.

The receptor's source is a human donor with multiple sclerosis. The chain couples TRBV5-4 to TRBJ1-1; D gene uncertain. Sequenced material: CD4+ T cells from PBMCs. The CDR3 region has the DNA TGTGCCAGCAGCTTGATAGTCGGAGAAGCTTTCTTT. This sequence encodes CASSLIVGEAFF.